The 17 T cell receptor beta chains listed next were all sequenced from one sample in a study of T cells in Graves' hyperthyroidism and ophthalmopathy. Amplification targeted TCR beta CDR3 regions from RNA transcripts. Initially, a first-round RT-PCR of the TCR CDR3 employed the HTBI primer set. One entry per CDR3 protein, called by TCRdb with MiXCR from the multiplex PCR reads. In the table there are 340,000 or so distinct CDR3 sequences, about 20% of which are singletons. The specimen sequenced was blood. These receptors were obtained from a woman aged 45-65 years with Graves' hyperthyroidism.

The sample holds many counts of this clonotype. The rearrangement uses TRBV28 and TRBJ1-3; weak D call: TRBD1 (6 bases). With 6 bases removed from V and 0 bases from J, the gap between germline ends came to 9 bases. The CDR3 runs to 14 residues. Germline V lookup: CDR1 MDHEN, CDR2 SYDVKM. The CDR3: CASRDSFSGNTIYF. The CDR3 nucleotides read TGTGCCAGCAGGGACAGCTTCTCTGGAAACACCATATATTTT.

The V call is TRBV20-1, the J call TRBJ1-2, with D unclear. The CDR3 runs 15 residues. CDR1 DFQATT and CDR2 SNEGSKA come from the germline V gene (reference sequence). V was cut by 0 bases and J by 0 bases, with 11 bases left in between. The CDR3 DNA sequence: TGCAGTGCTAGAGATTTACTACCTTCTAACTATGGCTACACCTTC. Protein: CSARDLLPSNYGYTF.

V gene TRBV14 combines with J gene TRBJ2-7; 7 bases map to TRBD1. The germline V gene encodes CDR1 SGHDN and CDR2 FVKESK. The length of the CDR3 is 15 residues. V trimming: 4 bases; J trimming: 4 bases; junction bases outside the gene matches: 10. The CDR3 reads CASSRAGTVGYEQYF. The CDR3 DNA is TGTGCCAGCAGCCGCGCCGGGACAGTGGGATACGAGCAGTACTTC.

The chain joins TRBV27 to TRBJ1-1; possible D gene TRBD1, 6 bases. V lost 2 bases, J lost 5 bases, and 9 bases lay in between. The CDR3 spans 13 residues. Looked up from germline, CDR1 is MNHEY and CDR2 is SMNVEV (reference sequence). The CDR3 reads CASSLKGVTEAFF. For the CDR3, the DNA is TGTGCCAGCAGTTTAAAGGGGGTAACTGAAGCTTTCTTT.

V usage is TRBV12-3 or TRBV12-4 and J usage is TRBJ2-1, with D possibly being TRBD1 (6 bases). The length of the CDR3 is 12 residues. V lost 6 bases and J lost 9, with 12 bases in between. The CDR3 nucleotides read TGTGCCAGCAGAGAGGGGGAAACTGAGCAGTTCTTC. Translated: CASREGETEQFF.

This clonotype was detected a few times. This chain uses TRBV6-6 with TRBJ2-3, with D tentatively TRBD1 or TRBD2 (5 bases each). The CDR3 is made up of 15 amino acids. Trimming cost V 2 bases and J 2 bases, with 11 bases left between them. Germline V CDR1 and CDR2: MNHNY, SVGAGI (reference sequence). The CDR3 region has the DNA TGTGCCAGCAGTTACCGGGACCGACCCACAGATACGCAGTATTTT. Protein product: CASSYRDRPTDTQYF.

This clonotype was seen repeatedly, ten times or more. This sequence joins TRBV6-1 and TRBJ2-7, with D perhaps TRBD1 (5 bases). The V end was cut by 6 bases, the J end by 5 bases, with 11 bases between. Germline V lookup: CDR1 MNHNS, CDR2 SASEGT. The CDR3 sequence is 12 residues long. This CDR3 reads CASRNQGHEQYF. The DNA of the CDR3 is TGTGCCAGCAGGAACCAGGGCCACGAGCAGTACTTC.

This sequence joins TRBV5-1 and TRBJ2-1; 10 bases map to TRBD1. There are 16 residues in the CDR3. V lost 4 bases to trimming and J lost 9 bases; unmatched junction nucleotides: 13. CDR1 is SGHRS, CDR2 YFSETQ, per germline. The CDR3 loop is CASSSRQGARSSEQFF. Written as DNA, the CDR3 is TGCGCCAGCAGCAGCCGACAGGGGGCGCGATCAAGTGAGCAGTTCTTC.

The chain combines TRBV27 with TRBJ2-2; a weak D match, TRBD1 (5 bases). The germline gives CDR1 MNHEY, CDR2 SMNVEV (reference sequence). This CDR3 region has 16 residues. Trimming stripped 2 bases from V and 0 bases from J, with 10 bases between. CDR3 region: CASSLGAQPNTGELFF. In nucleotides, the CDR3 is TGTGCCAGCAGTTTAGGGGCACAACCGAACACCGGGGAGCTGTTTTTT.

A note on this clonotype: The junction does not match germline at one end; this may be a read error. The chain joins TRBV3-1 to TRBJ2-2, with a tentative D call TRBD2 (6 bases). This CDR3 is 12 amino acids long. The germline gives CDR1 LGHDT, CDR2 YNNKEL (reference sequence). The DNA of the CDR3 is TGTGCCAGCAGCCAAGTCGGCGGGGAGCTGCTTTTT. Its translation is CASSQVGGELLF.

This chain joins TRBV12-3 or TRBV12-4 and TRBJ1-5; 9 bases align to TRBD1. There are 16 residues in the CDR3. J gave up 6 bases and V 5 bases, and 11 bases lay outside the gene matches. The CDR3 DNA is TGTGCCAGCAGTCCAAGTTTCGGGACAGGGCTTCAGCCCCAGCATTTT. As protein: CASSPSFGTGLQPQHF.

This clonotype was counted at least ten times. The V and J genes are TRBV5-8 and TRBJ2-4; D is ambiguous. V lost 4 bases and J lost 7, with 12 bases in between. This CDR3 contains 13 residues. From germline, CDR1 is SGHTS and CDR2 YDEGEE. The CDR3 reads CASSLVRGNIQYF. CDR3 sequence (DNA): TGTGCCAGCAGCCTCGTTCGCGGCAACATTCAGTACTTC.

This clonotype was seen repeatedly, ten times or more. CDR3 sequence reads: CSAKLTEGTSEAFF. Written as DNA, the CDR3 is TGCAGTGCTAAGCTGACAGAGGGGACGAGTGAAGCTTTCTTT. V is TRBV20-1 and J is TRBJ1-1; D possibly corresponds to TRBD1 (5 bases). Germline V lookup: CDR1 DFQATT, CDR2 SNEGSKA (reference sequence). V gave up 4 bases and J gave up 7 bases, with 19 bases separating them. The CDR3 has 14 residues.

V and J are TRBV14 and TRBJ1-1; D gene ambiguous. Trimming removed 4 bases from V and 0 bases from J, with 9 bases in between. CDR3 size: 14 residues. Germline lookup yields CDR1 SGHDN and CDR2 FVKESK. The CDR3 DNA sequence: TGTGCCAGCAGCCCGTTAATAATGAACACTGAAGCTTTCTTT. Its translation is CASSPLIMNTEAFF. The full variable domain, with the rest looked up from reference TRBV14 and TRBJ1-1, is EAGVTQFPSHSVIEKGQTVTLRCDPISGHDNLYWYRRVMGKEIKFLLHFVKESKQDESGMPNNRFLAERTGGTYSTLKVQPAELEDSGVYFCASSPLIMNTEAFFGQGTRLTVV.

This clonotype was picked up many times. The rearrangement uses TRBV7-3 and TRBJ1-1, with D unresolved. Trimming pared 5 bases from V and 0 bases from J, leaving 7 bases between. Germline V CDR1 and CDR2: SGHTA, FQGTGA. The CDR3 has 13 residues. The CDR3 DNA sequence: TGTGCCAGCAGCCTTACGGTGAACACTGAAGCTTTCTTT. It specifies CASSLTVNTEAFF.

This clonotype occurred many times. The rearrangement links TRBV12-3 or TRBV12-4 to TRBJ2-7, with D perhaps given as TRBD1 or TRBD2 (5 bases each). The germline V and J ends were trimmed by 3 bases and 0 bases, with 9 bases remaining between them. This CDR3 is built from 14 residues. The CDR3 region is CASSLSGTSYEQYF. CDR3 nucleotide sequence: TGTGCCAGCAGTTTGTCCGGGACCTCCTACGAGCAGTACTTC.

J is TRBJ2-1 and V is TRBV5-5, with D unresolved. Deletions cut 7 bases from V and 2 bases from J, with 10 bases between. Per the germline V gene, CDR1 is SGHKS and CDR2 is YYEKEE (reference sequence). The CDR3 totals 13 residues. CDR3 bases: TGTGCCAGCCGGCGAGCCGCCTACAATGAGCAGTTCTTC. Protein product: CASRRAAYNEQFF.